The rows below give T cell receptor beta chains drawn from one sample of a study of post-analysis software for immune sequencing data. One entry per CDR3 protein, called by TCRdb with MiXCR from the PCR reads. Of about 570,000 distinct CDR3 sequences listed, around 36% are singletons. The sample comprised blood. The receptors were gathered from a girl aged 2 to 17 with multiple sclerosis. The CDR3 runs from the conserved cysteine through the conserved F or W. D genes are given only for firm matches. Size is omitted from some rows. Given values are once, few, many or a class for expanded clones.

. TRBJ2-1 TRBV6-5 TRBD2 CASSIAGAGYNEQFF TGTGCCAGCAGCATAGCGGGGGCTGGGTACAATGAGCAGTTCTTC
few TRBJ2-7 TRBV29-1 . CSVLTFGRGHYEQYF TGCAGCGTTTTAACGTTCGGCAGGGGCCACTACGAGCAGTACTTC
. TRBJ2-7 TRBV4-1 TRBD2 CASSQKVGLAGAYEQYF TGCGCCAGCAGCCAGAAGGTGGGACTAGCGGGCGCCTACGAGCAGTACTTC
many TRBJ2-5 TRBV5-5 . CASTPTGHKTSETQYF TGTGCCAGCACCCCTACGGGACATAAGACCTCCGAGACCCAGTACTTC
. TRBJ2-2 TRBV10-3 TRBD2 CAISRTSGASNTGELFF TGTGCCATCAGCCGGACTAGCGGGGCATCGAACACCGGGGAGCTGTTTTTT
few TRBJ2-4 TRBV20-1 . CSARDSRRNIQYF TGCAGTGCTAGAGATAGCAGGCGAAACATTCAGTACTTC
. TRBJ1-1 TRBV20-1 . CSASDPNVGGTEAFF TGCAGTGCTAGCGACCCTAATGTAGGGGGCACTGAAGCTTTCTTT
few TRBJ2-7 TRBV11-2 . CATAPARHEQYF TGTGCCACCGCGCCAGCGCGGCATGAGCAGTACTTC
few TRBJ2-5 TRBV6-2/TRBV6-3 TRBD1 CASSSGTELQETQYF TGTGCCAGCAGCTCCGGGACAGAACTACAAGAGACCCAGTACTTC
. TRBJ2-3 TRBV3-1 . CASSHSADTQYF TGTGCCAGCAGCCACTCGGCAGATACGCAGTATTTT
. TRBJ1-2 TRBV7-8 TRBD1 CASSTGTGFAYGHTF TGTGCCAGCAGCACCGGGACAGGGTTTGCCTATGGCCACACCTTC
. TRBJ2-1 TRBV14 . CASSQGFLYNEQFF TGTGCCAGCAGCCAGGGGTTCTTGTACAATGAGCAGTTCTTC
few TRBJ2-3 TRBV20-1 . CSAPIRDHTDTQYF TGCAGTGCCCCGATCCGGGACCACACAGATACGCAGTATTTT
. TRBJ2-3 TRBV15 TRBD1 CATSSDPGQGQYF TGTGCCACCAGCTCAGATCCGGGACAGGGCCAGTATTTT
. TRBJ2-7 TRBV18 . CASSTLGGAPYEQYF TGTGCCAGCTCCACCTTGGGGGGCGCCCCATACGAGCAGTACTTC
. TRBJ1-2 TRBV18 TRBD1 CASSPKTGAGGYTF TGTGCCAGCTCACCAAAGACAGGGGCCGGAGGCTACACCTTC
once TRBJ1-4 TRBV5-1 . CASSLEPDEKLFF TGCGCCAGCAGCCTTGAGCCGGATGAAAAACTGTTTTTT
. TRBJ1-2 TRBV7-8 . CASSPKITRQNYGYTF TGTGCCAGCAGCCCAAAGATCACACGACAAAACTATGGCTACACCTTC
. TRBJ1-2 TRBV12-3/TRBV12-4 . CASSSSGTWNGYTF TGTGCCAGCAGCTCGTCAGGGACTTGGAATGGCTACACCTTC
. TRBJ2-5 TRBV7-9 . CASRSGTEETQYF TGTGCCAGCAGGTCGGGGACTGAAGAGACCCAGTACTTC
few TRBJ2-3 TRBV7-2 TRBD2 CASSPLAGTHTDTQYF TGTGCCAGCAGCCCCTTAGCGGGGACCCACACAGATACGCAGTATTTT
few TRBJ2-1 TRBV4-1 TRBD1 CASSQADRELNEQFF TGCGCCAGCAGCCAAGCGGACAGGGAACTCAATGAGCAGTTCTTC
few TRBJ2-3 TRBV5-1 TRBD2 CASNSGLGLPSTDTQYF TGCGCCAGCAACTCAGGACTAGGGCTCCCTAGCACAGATACGCAGTATTTT
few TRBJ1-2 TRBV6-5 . CASSPQPPLVRYTF TGTGCCAGCAGTCCCCAACCCCCACTTGTACGCTACACCTTC